The clone carrying this T cell receptor beta chain was detected many times. Its cognate antigen is unknown. The source of the sample is a study of identical twins. The V and J ends lost 5 bases and 5 bases respectively, with 13 bases between them. The CDR3 loop spans 14 amino acids. The V gene's germline CDR1 is SGHTA and CDR2 FQGNSA. Study observations and caveats: In cord blood, abundant beta clonotypes had fewer insertions; memory showed no trend.

Via MiXCR, TCRdb re-called the 5' RACE reads, giving one row per CDR3 protein. The sample has hundreds of thousands of distinct CDR3 sequences; 8.5% to 9% are singletons. This same sample was also taken into another study, of yellow fever vaccine responses in identical twins. That source adds: Reportedly, the T cell response mounted by twins to vaccine seemed partly convergent, partly personalized.

The sequence derives from a woman in her late teens or twenties in good health. Sequencing input: PBMCs. The rearrangement uses TRBV7-2 and TRBJ2-1; D perhaps matches TRBD2 (7 bases). The CDR3 region has the DNA TGTGCCAGCAGCGGGGGGGCGATGCACAATGAGCAGTTCTTC. Translation gives CASSGGAMHNEQFF. The whole variable domain, filled in from reference TRBV7-2 and TRBJ2-1, reads GAGVSQSPSNKVTEKGKDVELRCDPISGHTALYWYRQSLGQGLEFLIYFQGNSAPDKSGLPSDRFSAERTGGSVSTLTIQRTQQEDSAVYLCASSGGAMHNEQFFGPGTRLTVL.